Sequencing of this T cell receptor (beta chain) was carried out in a study of T cell repertoires in cytomegalovirus infection (dated by TCRdb to between 2017 and 2020). About the investigation overall: The peptide stimulations were aimed at well-studied HLA-B-restricted epitopes as well as recently identified HLA-C-restricted CMV epitopes, whose presentation resists viral immunomodulation. The HLA type of each donor mattered for the analysis, because public TCR beta signatures pointed to carriage of CMV infection along with the matching HLA type.

What the treatment or condition label conveys for this sample: in vitro stimulation with specific CMV peptide epitopes to enrich CMV-specific T cells. Instrument used: Illumina HiSeq 1500. Starting from the raw public reads, TCRdb applied fastp trimming at Q25, assembled clones with MiXCR and retained in-frame beta chains. Merged by CDR3 protein, the rows form single entries marked with the most common genes and DNA. The sample yields roughly 990,000 distinct CDR3 sequences; about 33% were counted once. The top ten clones comprise roughly 13% of the sample. Study-wide conclusions, independent of this receptor: Carriers of CMV infection plus the relevant HLA type were discriminated by the cumulative frequency of public TCR beta family members in the study cohort and in an independent approximately 350-donor cohort. The ex vivo response was dominated by HLA-C-restricted CMV-specific TCR beta clonotypes, and the single most frequent clonotype in two of eight donors was supplied by these HLA-C-restricted clonotypes.

Its CDR3 holds 17 amino acids, cysteine through phenylalanine. The only DNA kept is the CDR3, 51 bases in frame from the first base. Trimmed from V: 4 bases; trimmed from J: 1 base; junction bases lacking a gene match: 7. Per the germline V gene, SGHVS is the CDR1 and FNYEAQ is the CDR2. Concerning this clonotype itself: The specificity of this receptor is unknown. Nothing much larger sits one base from this clone, and base qualities are not available.

This chain joins TRBV7-6 to TRBJ1-3, and 10 junction bases match TRBD1. The source material was cultured CD8+ T cells from PBMCs, sampled from culture after CMV antigen stimulation. This clonotype was sampled from a human donor in good health (CMV status not recorded). Some clones in this sample may be carry-over from other donors' samples. CDR3 region: CASSSGQGGISGNTIYF. Here is the DNA: TGTGCCAGCAGCTCCGGACAGGGGGGGATTTCTGGAAACACCATATATTTT.